Listed below are T cell receptor beta chains from one sample, sequenced in a study of immune heterogeneity within non-small cell lung tumors. TCRdb re-called the multiplex PCR reads through MiXCR, storing one row per CDR3 protein. The sample lists around 10,000 distinct CDR3 sequences, roughly 29% occurring once. Material for sequencing was lung tumor tissue. These receptors were collected from a woman aged 55-70 years with non-small cell lung cancer. Both conserved end residues are part of each CDR3. A D gene is named only where the DNA matches it firmly. Only part of the rows carry a size: once, few, many, or a class if the clone is expanded.

v_call	clone_size	d_call	j_call	cdr3_aa	cdr3_nt
TRBV2	medium-sized	NA	TRBJ2-3	CASNAGTASTDTQYF	TGTGCCAGCAATGCGGGGACAGCGAGCACAGATACGCAGTATTTT
TRBV15	many	NA	TRBJ2-7	CATSRSLGNEQYF	TGTGCCACCAGCAGATCCCTTGGAAACGAGCAGTACTTC
TRBV20-1	medium-sized	NA	TRBJ2-7	CSARGPGSRAYEQYF	TGCAGTGCTAGAGGCCCTGGCAGCCGCGCCTACGAGCAGTACTTC
TRBV7-9	many	NA	TRBJ1-3	CASSFPVRYSSSGNTIYF	TGTGCCAGCAGCTTCCCAGTCCGTTACTCCTCCTCTGGAAACACCATATATTTT
TRBV7-2	many	NA	TRBJ1-2	CASSPKNGKDYTF	TGTGCCAGCAGCCCAAAGAACGGGAAAGACTACACCTTC
TRBV20-1	few	TRBD2	TRBJ2-7	CSVREGSTYEQYF	TGCAGTGTTAGGGAGGGGAGTACCTACGAGCAGTACTTC
TRBV4-2	NA	NA	TRBJ1-2	CASSRAGRRGDYGYTF	TGTGCCAGCAGCCGAGCAGGCCGCAGGGGTGACTATGGCTACACCTTC
TRBV24-1	NA	NA	TRBJ1-2	CATSAPGGGYTF	TGTGCCACCAGTGCCCCGGGGGGAGGCTACACCTTC
TRBV29-1	medium-sized	NA	TRBJ1-2	CSVEVGSSGGYTF	TGCAGCGTTGAAGTTGGGTCAAGTGGAGGCTACACCTTC
TRBV2	few	TRBD1	TRBJ2-3	CASSPRTGTSTDTQYF	TGTGCCAGCAGTCCCCGGACAGGTACTAGCACAGATACGCAGTATTTT
TRBV2	medium-sized	NA	TRBJ1-5	CASSRDTSWNQPQHF	TGTGCCAGCAGTCGGGACACCTCTTGGAATCAGCCCCAGCATTTT
TRBV20-1	few	TRBD2	TRBJ2-2	CRALAGGHTGELFF	TGCAGAGCTCTAGCGGGGGGACACACCGGGGAGCTGTTTTTT
TRBV6-2/TRBV6-3	NA	NA	TRBJ2-7	CASSYGGGSHEQYF	TGTGCCAGCAGTTACGGAGGGGGCTCCCACGAGCAGTACTTC
TRBV11-2	NA	NA	TRBJ2-1	CASSLGARVAEQFF	TGTGCCAGCAGCTTAGGAGCGAGGGTTGCTGAGCAGTTCTTC
TRBV7-3	medium-sized	NA	TRBJ1-3	CASSLSGGFGNTIYF	TGTGCCAGCAGCTTATCTGGGGGTTTCGGAAACACCATATATTTT
TRBV11-2	medium-sized	NA	TRBJ2-7	CASSSEFGSGYEQYF	TGTGCCAGCAGCTCCGAGTTTGGCAGCGGCTACGAGCAGTACTTC
TRBV27	medium-sized	TRBD1	TRBJ2-3	CASSLTWTGGQDTQYF	TGTGCCAGCAGTTTAACTTGGACAGGGGGCCAAGATACGCAGTATTTT
TRBV20-1	NA	NA	TRBJ1-2	CSARPGFDEGYTF	TGCAGTGCTAGACCAGGGTTTGACGAAGGCTACACCTTC
TRBV7-9	few	TRBD2	TRBJ2-3	CASSLELAGADTQYF	TGTGCCAGCAGCTTAGAGCTAGCGGGCGCAGATACGCAGTATTTT
TRBV5-1	NA	NA	TRBJ1-6	CASSWTPNNSPLHF	TGCGCCAGCAGCTGGACCCCAAATAATTCACCCCTCCACTTT
TRBV15	many	NA	TRBJ2-6	CATSRDRGPTPGANVLTF	TGTGCCACCAGCAGAGATCGGGGGCCTACCCCTGGGGCCAACGTCCTGACTTTC
TRBV7-9	few	NA	TRBJ1-2	CASTGGLYGYTF	TGTGCCAGCACCGGGGGGCTCTATGGCTACACCTTC
TRBV7-3	few	TRBD2	TRBJ2-5	CASSPSSGKYQETQYF	TGTGCCAGCAGCCCCTCAAGCGGGAAGTACCAAGAGACCCAGTACTTC
TRBV30	NA	TRBD2	TRBJ2-1	CAWSMSGLAGRWGEQFF	TGTGCCTGGAGTATGAGCGGACTAGCGGGCCGCTGGGGTGAGCAGTTCTTC
TRBV7-9	NA	TRBD1	TRBJ2-7	CASSSSGTGNYEQYF	TGTGCCAGCAGCTCCTCCGGGACAGGGAATTACGAGCAGTACTTC
TRBV25-1	few	NA	TRBJ2-2	CASSEVGRAMGGELFF	TGTGCCAGCAGTGAAGTGGGCAGGGCCATGGGCGGGGAGCTGTTTTTT
TRBV11-2	NA	TRBD1	TRBJ1-6	CASSQRGQSSYNSPLHF	TGTGCCAGCAGCCAGAGGGGACAGTCTTCCTATAATTCACCCCTCCACTTT
TRBV6-1	medium-sized	TRBD1	TRBJ2-7	CASSSPTQGAVYEQYF	TGTGCCAGCAGTTCCCCTACACAGGGGGCAGTGTACGAGCAGTACTTC
TRBV9	NA	TRBD2	TRBJ2-1	CASSVLAGEDEQFF	TGTGCCAGCAGCGTACTAGCGGGGGAAGATGAGCAGTTCTTC
TRBV12-3/TRBV12-4	few	NA	TRBJ1-2	CASSLGGQGAKGYTF	TGTGCCAGCAGTTTAGGTGGGCAGGGTGCTAAGGGCTACACCTTC
TRBV12-3/TRBV12-4	medium-sized	NA	TRBJ1-1	CASSPLNERSAFF	TGTGCCAGCTCCCCTCTAAACGAGAGGTCCGCTTTCTTT
TRBV6-1	many	TRBD1	TRBJ1-4	CASSYAPGQGHEKLFF	TGTGCCAGCAGTTACGCCCCGGGACAGGGACACGAAAAACTGTTTTTT
TRBV12-3/TRBV12-4	few	NA	TRBJ2-1	CASSRPRESNEQFF	TGTGCCAGCAGTCGGCCCCGGGAGAGTAATGAGCAGTTCTTC
TRBV2	many	TRBD1	TRBJ1-1	CASKTGDMNTEAFF	TGTGCCAGCAAGACAGGGGACATGAACACTGAAGCTTTCTTT
TRBV12-3/TRBV12-4	few	NA	TRBJ2-1	CASSLLTKSNEQFF	TGTGCCAGCAGTTTATTGACAAAATCCAATGAGCAGTTCTTC
TRBV7-2	medium-sized	TRBD2	TRBJ2-7	CASSLDGGSLDEQYF	TGTGCCAGCAGCTTAGACGGCGGGAGCCTCGACGAGCAGTACTTC
TRBV4-1	few	NA	TRBJ1-4	CASSRTPDGGEKLFF	TGCGCCAGCAGCCGCACACCAGACGGGGGTGAAAAACTGTTTTTT
TRBV30	medium-sized	NA	TRBJ1-3	CAWSVGVSGNTIYF	TGTGCCTGGAGTGTAGGAGTTTCTGGAAACACCATATATTTT
TRBV3-1	few	TRBD1	TRBJ1-2	CASSLGQTRVYGYTF	TGTGCCAGCAGCCTGGGACAGACCCGCGTCTATGGCTACACCTTC
TRBV20-1	medium-sized	TRBD2	TRBJ2-7	CSAGSGTRNYEQYF	TGCAGTGCTGGTTCCGGGACTAGGAACTACGAGCAGTACTTC
TRBV7-2	medium-sized	NA	TRBJ1-4	CASSPGPGNEKLFF	TGTGCCAGCAGCCCGGGACCGGGTAATGAAAAACTGTTTTTT